Shown below are 2 T cell receptor beta chains from a single sample sequenced in a study of post-analysis software for immune sequencing data. Study-level results: TRBV segments more frequent in patients than in controls numbered a few and included TRBV5-6, TRBV5-1 and TRBV20-1.

No antigen has been assigned to these receptors. Presence of unique molecular identifiers characterized the TCR beta cDNA libraries. TCRdb reprocessed the PCR reads with MiXCR, giving one entry per CDR3 protein. The sample has about 820,000 distinct CDR3 sequences, approximately 50% seen once. Sequenced material: blood. The source is a girl between 10 and 17 years old with multiple sclerosis.

This clonotype was seen just once. DNA of the CDR3: TGCAGCGCCCTGGGACAGGGGTCCACAGATACGCAGTATTTT. It specifies CSALGQGSTDTQYF. This sequence joins TRBV29-1 and TRBJ2-3; 10 bases align to TRBD1. This CDR3 is built from 14 residues. From germline, CDR1 is SQVTM and CDR2 ANQGSEA. V lost 7 bases and J lost 2; bases outside the gene matches: 6.

The J gene is TRBJ2-3, the V gene TRBV24-1, with D unclear. The ends were cut back, 7 bases at V and 3 bases at J, with 7 bases in the middle. The germline CDR1 and CDR2 sequences are KGHDR and SFDVKD. The CDR3 covers 12 residues. The CDR3 region has the DNA TGTGCCACCAGGGGGTCAACAGATACGCAGTATTTT. It codes for CATRGSTDTQYF.